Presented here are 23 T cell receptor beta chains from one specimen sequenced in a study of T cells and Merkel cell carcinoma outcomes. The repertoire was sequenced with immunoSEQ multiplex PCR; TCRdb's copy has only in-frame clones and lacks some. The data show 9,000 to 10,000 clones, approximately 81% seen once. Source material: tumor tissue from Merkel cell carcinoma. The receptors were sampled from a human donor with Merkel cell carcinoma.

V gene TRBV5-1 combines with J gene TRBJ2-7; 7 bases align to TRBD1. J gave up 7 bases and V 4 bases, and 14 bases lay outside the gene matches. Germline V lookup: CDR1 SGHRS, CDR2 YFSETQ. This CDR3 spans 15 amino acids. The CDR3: CASSPTGVRLGEQYF. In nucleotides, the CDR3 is TGCGCCAGCAGCCCTACAGGGGTTAGGTTGGGGGAGCAGTACTTC.

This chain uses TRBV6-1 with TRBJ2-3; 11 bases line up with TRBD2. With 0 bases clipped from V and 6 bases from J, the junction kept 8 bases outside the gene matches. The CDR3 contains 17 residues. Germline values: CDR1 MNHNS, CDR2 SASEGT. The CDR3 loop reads CASSEASASGGRDTQYF. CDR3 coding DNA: TGTGCCAGCAGTGAAGCGTCAGCTAGCGGGGGGAGGGATACGCAGTATTTT.

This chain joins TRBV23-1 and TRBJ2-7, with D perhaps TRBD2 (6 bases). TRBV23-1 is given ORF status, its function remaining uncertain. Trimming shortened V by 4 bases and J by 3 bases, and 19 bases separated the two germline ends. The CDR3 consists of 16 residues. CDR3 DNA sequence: TGCGCCAGCAGTCTACCTCAGGCGGAGGGGTTCTACGAGCAGTACTTC. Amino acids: CASSLPQAEGFYEQYF.

CDR3 protein: CASSVGQGEQFF. CDR3 DNA sequence: TGCGCCAGCAGCGTGGGGCAGGGTGAGCAGTTCTTC. V gene TRBV5-1 combines with J gene TRBJ2-1, with D perhaps matching TRBD1 (5 bases). Trimming removed 4 bases from V and 9 bases from J, with 11 bases in between. This CDR3 spans 12 amino acids. The V gene's germline CDR1 is SGHRS and CDR2 YFSETQ.

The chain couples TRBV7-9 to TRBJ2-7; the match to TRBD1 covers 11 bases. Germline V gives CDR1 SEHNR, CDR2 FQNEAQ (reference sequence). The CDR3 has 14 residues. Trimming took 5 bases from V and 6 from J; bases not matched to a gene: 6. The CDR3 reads CASSPGQGEGEQYF. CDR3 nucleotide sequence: TGTGCCAGCAGCCCGGGACAGGGGGAAGGCGAGCAGTACTTC.

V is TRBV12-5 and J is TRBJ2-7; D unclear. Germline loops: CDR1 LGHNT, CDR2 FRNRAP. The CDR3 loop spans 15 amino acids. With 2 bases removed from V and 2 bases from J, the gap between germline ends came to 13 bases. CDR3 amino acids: CASGLSQRPPYEQYF. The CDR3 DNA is TGTGCTAGTGGTTTGAGTCAAAGGCCTCCCTACGAGCAGTACTTC.

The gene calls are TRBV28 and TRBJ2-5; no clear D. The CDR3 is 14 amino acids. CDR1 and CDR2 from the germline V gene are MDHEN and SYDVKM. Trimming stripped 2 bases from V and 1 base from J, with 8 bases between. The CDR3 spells CASSLVGAQETQYF. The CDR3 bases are TGTGCCAGCAGTTTAGTAGGCGCCCAAGAGACCCAGTACTTC.

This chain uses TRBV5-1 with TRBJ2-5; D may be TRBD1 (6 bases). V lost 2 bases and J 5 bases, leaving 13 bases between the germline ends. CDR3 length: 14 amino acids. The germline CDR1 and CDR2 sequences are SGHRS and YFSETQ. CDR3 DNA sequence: TGCGCCAGCAGCTTAGAAGGGGGAATGGAGACCCAGTACTTC. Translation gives CASSLEGGMETQYF.

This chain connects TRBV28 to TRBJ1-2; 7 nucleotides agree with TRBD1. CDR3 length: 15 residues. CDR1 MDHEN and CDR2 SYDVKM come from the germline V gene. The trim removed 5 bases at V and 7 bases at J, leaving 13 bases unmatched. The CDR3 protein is CASSTHPTGLIGYTF. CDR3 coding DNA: TGTGCCAGCAGTACCCACCCGACAGGGCTTATTGGCTACACCTTC.

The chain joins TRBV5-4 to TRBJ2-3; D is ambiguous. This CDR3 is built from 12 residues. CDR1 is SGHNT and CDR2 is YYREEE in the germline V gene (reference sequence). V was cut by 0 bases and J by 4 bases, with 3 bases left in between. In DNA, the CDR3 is TGTGCCAGCAGCTTGGCCGCAGATACGCAGTATTTT. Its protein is CASSLAADTQYF.

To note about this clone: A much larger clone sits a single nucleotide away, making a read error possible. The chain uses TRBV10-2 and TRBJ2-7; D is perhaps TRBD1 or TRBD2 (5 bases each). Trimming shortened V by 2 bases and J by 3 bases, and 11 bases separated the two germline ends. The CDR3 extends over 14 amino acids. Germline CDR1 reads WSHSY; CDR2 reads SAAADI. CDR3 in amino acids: CASSEGRQRYEQYF. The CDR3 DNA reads TGCGCCAGCAGTGAGGGGAGACAGCGCTACGAGCAGTACTTC.

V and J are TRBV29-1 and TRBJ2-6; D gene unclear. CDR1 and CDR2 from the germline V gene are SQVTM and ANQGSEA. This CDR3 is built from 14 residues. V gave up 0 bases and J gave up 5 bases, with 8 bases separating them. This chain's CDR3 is CSVEEGARANVLTF. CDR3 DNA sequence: TGCAGCGTTGAAGAAGGTGCTAGGGCCAACGTCCTGACTTTC.

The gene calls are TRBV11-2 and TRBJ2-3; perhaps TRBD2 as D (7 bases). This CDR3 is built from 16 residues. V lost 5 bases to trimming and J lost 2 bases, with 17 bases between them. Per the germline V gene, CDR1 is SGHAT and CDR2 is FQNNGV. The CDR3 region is CASSPQWAGATDTQYF. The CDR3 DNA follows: TGTGCCAGCAGCCCCCAATGGGCGGGGGCCACAGATACGCAGTATTTT.

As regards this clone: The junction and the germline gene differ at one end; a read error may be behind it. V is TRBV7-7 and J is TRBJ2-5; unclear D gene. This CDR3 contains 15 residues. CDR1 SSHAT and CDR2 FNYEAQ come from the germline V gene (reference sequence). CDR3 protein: CASSLSLTRMETQYF. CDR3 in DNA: TGTGCTAGCAGCTTAAGTTTGACCCGGATGGAGACCCAGTACTTC.

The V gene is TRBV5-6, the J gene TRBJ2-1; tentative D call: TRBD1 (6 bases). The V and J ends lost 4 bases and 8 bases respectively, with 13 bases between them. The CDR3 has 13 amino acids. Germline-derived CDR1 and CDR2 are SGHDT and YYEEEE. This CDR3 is CASSLRDNDEQFF. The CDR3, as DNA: TGTGCCAGCAGCCTCCGGGACAATGATGAGCAGTTCTTC.

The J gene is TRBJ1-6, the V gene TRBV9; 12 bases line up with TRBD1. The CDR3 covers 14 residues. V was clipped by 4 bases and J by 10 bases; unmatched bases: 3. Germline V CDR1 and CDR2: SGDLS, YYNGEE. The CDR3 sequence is CASSLGTGGSPLHF. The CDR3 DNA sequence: TGTGCCAGCAGCCTCGGGACAGGGGGCTCACCCCTCCACTTT.

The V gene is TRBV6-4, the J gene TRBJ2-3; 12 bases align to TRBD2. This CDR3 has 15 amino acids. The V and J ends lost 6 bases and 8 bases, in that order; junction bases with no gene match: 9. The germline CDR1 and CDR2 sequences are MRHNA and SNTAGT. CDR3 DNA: TGTGCCAGCAGAGAACTAGCGGGGGGCCCGAGTACGCAGTATTTT. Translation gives CASRELAGGPSTQYF.

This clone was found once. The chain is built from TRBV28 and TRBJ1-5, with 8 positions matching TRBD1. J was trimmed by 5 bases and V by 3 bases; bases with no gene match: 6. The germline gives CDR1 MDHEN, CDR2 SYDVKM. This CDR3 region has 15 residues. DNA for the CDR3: TGTGCCAGCAGTTTCGAGACAGGGGTGGATCAGCCCCAGCATTTT. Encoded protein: CASSFETGVDQPQHF.

The CDR3 protein is CASSYDRQGFNEQYF. As DNA, the CDR3 is TGTGCCAGCAGTTACGACCGACAGGGGTTCAACGAGCAGTACTTC. The V gene is TRBV6-5, the J gene TRBJ2-7; 8 bases are a match to TRBD1. The V gene end was trimmed by 2 bases and the J gene end by 5 bases; junction bases not matched to a gene: 8. Germline CDR1 and CDR2: MNHEY and SVGAGI. The CDR3 has 15 amino acids.

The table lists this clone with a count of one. The CDR3 nucleotides are TGTGCCAGCAGCTTGGGGTTCAGCTCCTACAATGAGCAGTTCTTC. Encoded protein: CASSLGFSSYNEQFF. V gene TRBV7-9 combines with J gene TRBJ2-1, with D unclear. The length of the CDR3 is 15 residues. The germline V gene encodes CDR1 SEHNR and CDR2 FQNEAQ (reference sequence). V was cut by 3 bases and J by 0 bases, with 9 bases left in between.

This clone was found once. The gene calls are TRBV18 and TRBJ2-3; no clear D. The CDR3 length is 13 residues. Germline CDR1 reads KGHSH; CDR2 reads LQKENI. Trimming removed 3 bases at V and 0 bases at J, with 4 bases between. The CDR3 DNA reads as TGTGCCAGCTCACCCGTTAGCACAGATACGCAGTATTTT. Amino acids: CASSPVSTDTQYF.

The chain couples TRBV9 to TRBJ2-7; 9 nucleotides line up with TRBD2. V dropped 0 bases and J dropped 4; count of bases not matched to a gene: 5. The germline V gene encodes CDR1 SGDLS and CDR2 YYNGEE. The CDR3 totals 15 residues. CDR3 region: CASSVGAGGGYEQYF. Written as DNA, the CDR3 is TGTGCCAGCAGCGTAGGAGCGGGGGGAGGGTACGAGCAGTACTTC. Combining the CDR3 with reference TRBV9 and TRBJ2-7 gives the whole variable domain DSGVTQTPKHLITATGQRVTLRCSPRSGDLSVYWYQQSLDQGLQFLIQYYNGEERAKGNILERFSAQQFPDLHSELNLSSLELGDSALYFCASSVGAGGGYEQYFGPGTRLTVT.

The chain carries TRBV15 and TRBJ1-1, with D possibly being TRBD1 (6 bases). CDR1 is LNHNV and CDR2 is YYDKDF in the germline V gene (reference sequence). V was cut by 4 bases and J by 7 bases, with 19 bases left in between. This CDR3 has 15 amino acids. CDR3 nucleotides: TGTGCCACCAGCACCCGGGACACGCTAGGGGGTGAAGCTTTCTTT. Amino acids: CATSTRDTLGGEAFF.